What follows are 21 T cell receptor beta chains derived from one specimen sequenced in a study of shared clonotypes between healthy human individuals. Profiled with immunoSEQ multiplex PCR; TCRdb holds only in-frame clones, not every one. The repertoire holds roughly 2.5 million clones, with over 85% as singletons. The specimen was naive CD4+ T cells sorted from blood. Subset in this sample: CD45RA+ positively selected. These receptors all come from a man between 18 and 29 years old in good health.

The chain joins TRBV5-1 to TRBJ2-7; 7 bases fit TRBD1. The junction had 10 bases not matched to a gene; V was cut back by 0 bases and J by 4 bases. The CDR3 consists of 16 residues. CDR1 SGHRS and CDR2 YFSETQ come from the germline V gene. The CDR3 sequence is CASSLAGGWLSYEQYF. The CDR3 coding sequence is TGCGCCAGCAGCTTGGCAGGGGGTTGGCTGTCTTACGAGCAGTACTTC.

V gene TRBV7-2 combines with J gene TRBJ2-5; D assignment may be TRBD1 or TRBD2 (5 bases each). The CDR3 runs to 15 residues. V gave up 7 bases and J gave up 6 bases, with 21 bases separating them. Germline V CDR1 and CDR2: SGHTA, FQGNSA. CDR3 DNA sequence: TGTGCCAGCATCCCGGGGCCGGGACGAGGCCAGACCCAGTACTTC. Its protein is CASIPGPGRGQTQYF.

In its sample, this clone was seen once. The rearrangement joins TRBV5-1 to TRBJ2-5, with a weak D call TRBD1 (7 bases). V was trimmed by 0 bases and J by 5 bases, leaving 23 bases between them. The CDR3 length is 18 residues. Germline V lookup: CDR1 SGHRS, CDR2 YFSETQ. DNA for the CDR3: TGCGCCAGCAGCTTGGCCATTGGTGGAGGGGGCGATCGCGAGACCCAGTACTTC. Translating gives CASSLAIGGGGDRETQYF.

Note on this clone: Other nucleotide sequences from this sample produce the same CDR3. The chain has TRBV7-9 and TRBJ2-5; unclear D gene. Trimming removed 5 bases at V and 1 base at J, with 5 bases between. CDR1 SEHNR and CDR2 FQNEAQ come from the germline V gene (reference sequence). The CDR3 spans 12 residues. The CDR3 DNA sequence: TGTGCCAGCAGCCCTACCCAAGAGACCCAGTACTTC. Translated: CASSPTQETQYF.

Turning to this clone: This same CDR3 is encoded by further DNA sequences in the sample. This sequence joins TRBV5-1 and TRBJ1-4; D is unclear. This CDR3 spans 11 amino acids. V gave up 0 bases and J gave up 7 bases, with 1 base separating them. CDR1 and CDR2 from the germline V gene are SGHRS and YFSETQ. The CDR3 coding sequence is TGCGCCAGCAGCTTGGGTGAAAAACTGTTTTTT. Protein sequence: CASSLGEKLFF.

The V call is TRBV30, the J call TRBJ2-2; 9 bases match TRBD2. This CDR3 region has 15 residues. The germline gives CDR1 GTSNPN, CDR2 SVGIG (reference sequence). The J segment lost 4 bases and the V segment lost 4 bases, leaving 7 bases of the junction unmatched. The CDR3 DNA reads as TGTGCCTGGAAGGTGGCGGGAGGGGGCACCGGGGAGCTGTTTTTT. As protein: CAWKVAGGGTGELFF.

The CDR3 spells CASSGTISTDTQYF. CDR3 nucleotide sequence: TGCGCCAGCAGTGGGACTATAAGCACAGATACGCAGTATTTT. The chain combines TRBV5-1 with TRBJ2-3; 7 nucleotides agree with TRBD2. From germline, CDR1 is SGHRS and CDR2 YFSETQ. This CDR3 has 14 residues. V was clipped by 5 bases and J by 0 bases; unmatched bases: 3.

V gene TRBV5-1 combines with J gene TRBJ1-1; D gene uncertain. This CDR3 spans 13 amino acids. The germline CDR1 and CDR2 sequences are SGHRS and YFSETQ. The V end was cut by 4 bases, the J end by 4 bases, with 11 bases between. The CDR3 loop reads CASSRTAGTEAFF. The CDR3 nucleotides are TGCGCCAGCAGCCGGACCGCTGGCACTGAAGCTTTCTTT.

V usage is TRBV28 and J usage is TRBJ1-1; a weak D match, TRBD1 (5 bases). V shed 7 bases and J shed 5 bases, with 14 bases lying between them. Germline-derived CDR1 and CDR2 are MDHEN and SYDVKM. The CDR3 is made up of 13 amino acids. The CDR3 spells CASTRGVSTEAFF. For the CDR3, the DNA is TGTGCCAGCACCCGAGGGGTTTCGACTGAAGCTTTCTTT.

This chain uses TRBV29-1 with TRBJ2-1, with 10 nucleotides matching TRBD2. V dropped 6 bases and J dropped 0; count of bases not matched to a gene: 8. The CDR3 is made up of 16 amino acids. CDR1 and CDR2 (germline): SQVTM, ANQGSEA. The CDR3 DNA follows: TGCAGCGTCCCGAGTAGCGGGGGGCCCTCCTACAATGAGCAGTTCTTC. Its translation: CSVPSSGGPSYNEQFF.

The rearrangement links TRBV19 to TRBJ1-2, with a possible D match to TRBD1 (6 bases). V was shortened by 5 bases and J by 8 bases, with 18 bases between the two germline ends. This CDR3 contains 14 residues. Germline V gene sequence: CDR1 LNHDA, CDR2 SQIVND (reference sequence). The CDR3 sequence: CASSQAGDLQGYTF. The CDR3 coding sequence is TGTGCCAGTAGTCAGGCAGGGGATCTGCAGGGCTACACCTTC.

The J gene is TRBJ2-7, the V gene TRBV6-5, with TRBD1 matching 10 bases. J lost 2 bases, V lost 4 bases, and 5 bases had no gene match. The V gene's germline CDR1 is MNHEY and CDR2 SVGAGI. The CDR3 has 15 residues. The DNA of the CDR3 is TGTGCCAGCAGTTCCGCGGGACAGGGGACCTACGAGCAGTACTTC. Protein sequence: CASSSAGQGTYEQYF.

The chain is built from TRBV12-5 and TRBJ2-1; D unresolved. Germline V lookup: CDR1 LGHNT, CDR2 FRNRAP. The germline V and J ends were trimmed by 6 bases and 6 bases, with 15 bases remaining between them. The CDR3 is made up of 14 amino acids. The chain's CDR3 is CASGVVGERNEQFF. DNA of the CDR3: TGTGCTAGTGGGGTAGTTGGAGAACGCAATGAGCAGTTCTTC.

The chain carries TRBV7-9 and TRBJ1-6; 7 nucleotides agree with TRBD1. V shed 10 bases and J 7 bases; nucleotides not matched to a gene: 7. CDR1 is SEHNR, CDR2 FQNEAQ, per germline (reference sequence). The CDR3 contains 13 residues. CDR3 in amino acids: CATGGGLNSPLHF. DNA for the CDR3: TGTGCCACAGGGGGGGGACTCAATTCACCCCTCCACTTT.

The chain employs TRBV10-3 and TRBJ1-2; 9 bases align to TRBD1. Losses at the gene ends were 4 bases for V and 5 bases for J; bases not matched to a gene: 11. Germline V CDR1 and CDR2: ENHRY, SYGVKD. The CDR3 is 16 amino acids. CDR3 DNA sequence: TGTGCCATCAGTGGGTCGGGAGGACAGGGGAGTTATGGCTACACCTTC. Its translation: CAISGSGGQGSYGYTF.

The rearrangement links TRBV7-6 to TRBJ2-5; 9 positions agree with TRBD2. CDR1 is SGHVS, CDR2 FNYEAQ, per germline. CDR3 length: 17 amino acids. Trimming removed 1 base from V and 1 base from J; junction bases left unmatched: 7. CDR3 loop: CASSLVGSGSRQETQYF. The DNA for the CDR3 is TGTGCCAGCAGCTTAGTCGGTAGCGGGAGCCGCCAAGAGACCCAGTACTTC.

V is TRBV5-1 and J is TRBJ1-1; D is uncertain. Germline loops: CDR1 SGHRS, CDR2 YFSETQ. The CDR3 consists of 14 residues. V lost 0 bases to trimming and J lost 0 bases, with 6 bases between them. The CDR3, as DNA: TGCGCCAGCAGCTTGGCCGACATGAACACTGAAGCTTTCTTT. Translation: CASSLADMNTEAFF.

The V gene is TRBV7-2, the J gene TRBJ2-7, with 7 bases fitting TRBD2. The ends lost 4 bases at V and 3 bases at J; junction bases unmatched: 3. CDR1 and CDR2 from the germline V gene are SGHTA and FQGNSA. CDR3 size: 13 residues. The CDR3 DNA reads TGTGCCAGCAGCTATCGCGGGAGCTACGAGCAGTACTTC. Translated: CASSYRGSYEQYF.

This clone was observed a single time. The chain is built from TRBV11-2 and TRBJ2-7; D is tentatively TRBD1 or TRBD2 (5 bases each). In germline, CDR1 is SGHAT, CDR2 FQNNGV. This CDR3 comprises 12 residues. Trimming shortened V by 4 bases and J by 7 bases, and 11 bases separated the two germline ends. DNA for the CDR3: TGTGCCAGCAGCTGGGGACCTTTTGAGCAGTACTTC. It specifies CASSWGPFEQYF.

V gene TRBV5-1 combines with J gene TRBJ2-7; perhaps D is TRBD1 or TRBD2 (5 bases each). The CDR3 loop spans 14 amino acids. Trimming removed 1 base from V and 3 bases from J, with 11 bases in between. Germline-derived CDR1 and CDR2 are SGHRS and YFSETQ. CDR3 residues: CASSLMGDNYEQYF. The CDR3 DNA follows: TGCGCCAGCAGCTTGATGGGGGATAACTACGAGCAGTACTTC.

In its sample, this clone was seen a few times. The J gene is TRBJ1-4, the V gene TRBV20-1; unclear D gene. V shed 6 bases and J shed 8 bases, with 10 bases lying between them. Germline CDR1 reads DFQATT; CDR2 reads SNEGSKA (reference sequence). This CDR3 comprises 11 residues. The CDR3 DNA sequence: TGCAGTGCAGGAGAGGACGAAAAACTGTTTTTT. The encoded protein is CSAGEDEKLFF.